These T cell receptor beta chains were read from a single sample in a study of blood T cell repertoires in COVID-19. Measured with immunoSEQ multiplex PCR; TCRdb has only the in-frame clones, and not every one. The repertoire holds around 70,000 clones, 80% to 90% seen once, with 29% in the top ten. Source material: peripheral blood. The source of these receptors is a woman over 75 with active or convalescent COVID-19. The CDR3 runs from the conserved cysteine through the conserved F or W. A D gene is named only where the DNA matches it firmly. Expanded clones are given a class, and other clones once, few, many or no size at all.

>TRBJ1-1|TRBV11-3|NA|13|NA
TGTGCCAGCAGCTTAGATGGACAGACTGAAGCTTTCTTT
CASSLDGQTEAFF
>TRBJ2-1|TRBV18|NA|15|NA
TGTGCCAGCTCACCACCGGCTAGCGCCGACAATGAGCAGTTCTTC
CASSPPASADNEQFF
>TRBJ1-2|TRBV19|NA|15|NA
TGTGCCAGTAGTATGGGAGACGGGGGGACCTATGGCTACACCTTC
CASSMGDGGTYGYTF
>TRBJ2-3|TRBV5-1|NA|16|TRBD2
TGCGCCAGCAGCCTTAGGCAGCCTAGCGGTATAGATACGCAGTATTTT
CASSLRQPSGIDTQYF
>TRBJ2-7|TRBV6-6|NA|14|TRBD1
TGTGCCAGCAGTGTAGGACAGGGCGGAGGCGAGCAGTACTTC
CASSVGQGGGEQYF
>TRBJ1-4|TRBV6-6|NA|15|TRBD1
TGTGCCAGCTTGTCAGGGGGCCTCGGAAATGAAAAACTGTTTTTT
CASLSGGLGNEKLFF
>TRBJ1-2|TRBV4-1|NA|16|NA
TGCGCCAGCAGCCAAGCCCCTGACAGCCCTAACTATGGCTACACCTTC
CASSQAPDSPNYGYTF
>TRBJ1-2|TRBV3-1/TRBV3-2|NA|14|TRBD1
TGTGCCAGCAGCCAACCGGGACAGGCGTATGGCTACACCTTC
CASSQPGQAYGYTF
>TRBJ2-7|TRBV3-1/TRBV3-2|NA|16|TRBD2
TGTGCCAGCAGCCAGGGGGGGGGTGCAGCCTCCTACGAGCAGTACTTC
CASSQGGGAASYEQYF
>TRBJ2-5|TRBV11-2|once|14|TRBD2
TGTGCCAGCAGCCATTTCGCGGGGGGGGAGACCCAGTACTTC
CASSHFAGGETQYF
>TRBJ2-4|TRBV19|once|19|NA
TGTGCCAGTAGTCTCAGTCCGTCGGGGTCAACTAAAGCCAAAAACATTCAGTACTTC
CASSLSPSGSTKAKNIQYF
>TRBJ1-4|TRBV5-1|NA|14|NA
TGCGCCAGCAGCTTGGAGGGGATTAATGAAAAACTGTTTTTT
CASSLEGINEKLFF
>TRBJ2-2|TRBV7-2|NA|17|TRBD2
TGTGCCAGCAGCTTAGCGGGGGTAGCGGGAGACACCGGGGAGCTGTTTTTT
CASSLAGVAGDTGELFF
>TRBJ2-7|TRBV7-2|NA|17|NA
TGTGCCAGCAGCCGCACCCTAGACAGCAATCCCTCCTACGAGCAGTACTTC
CASSRTLDSNPSYEQYF
>TRBJ2-7|TRBV11-2|NA|12|NA
TGTGCCAGCAGCCCAGGGGGGAGCGAGCAGTACTTC
CASSPGGSEQYF
>TRBJ1-4|TRBV7-9|NA|15|NA
TGTGCCAGCAGCTCCCCGGGTGCAACTAATGAAAAACTGTTTTTT
CASSSPGATNEKLFF
>TRBJ1-3|TRBV5-6|NA|13|NA
TGTGCCAGCAGCCCCGGGACAGGAAACACCATATATTTT
CASSPGTGNTIYF
>TRBJ2-1|TRBV2|NA|12|NA
TGTGCCAGCACAGGGATCCACAATGAGCAGTTCTTC
CASTGIHNEQFF